This TCR beta chain emerged from a study of CD8 T cells in ankylosing spondylitis. The study's findings and limits: Certain motif variants had earlier appeared in reactive arthritis synovial fluid and blood. Reportedly, disease-linked clones are significantly enriched in ankylosing spondylitis patients' matched synovial fluid.

TCRdb re-analysed the 5' RACE reads in MiXCR, keeping a single row per CDR3 protein. Among some 200,000 distinct CDR3 sequences listed, roughly 13% were seen once. The sample holds a few counts of this clonotype. No antigen is known for it. The CDR3 is 15 residues long. V trimming: 4 bases; J trimming: 4 bases; junction bases outside the gene matches: 9. The sequenced sample consisted of blood, either unsorted or a sorted T cell fraction (not recorded which). This TCR came from a male donor with ankylosing spondylitis or in good health (not recorded which). This chain links TRBV12-3 or TRBV12-4 with TRBJ1-2; TRBD1 matches 7 bases. CDR3 nucleotide sequence: TGTGCCAGCAGTTCCTGGGACAGCCTTTTCTATGGCTACACCTTC. This encodes CASSSWDSLFYGYTF.